A selection of T cell receptor beta chains follows, all from one sample in a study of T cells after posttransplantation cyclophosphamide. This table comes from immunoSEQ multiplex PCR, and its TCRdb copy is limited to in-frame clones, with some not included. The sample includes more than 30,000 clones, none of them occurring once. The sample taken for sequencing was PBMCs. These receptors were obtained from a girl aged 5 to 17 in good health, CMV-negative, and a related stem cell transplant donor. Each CDR3 is given with its conserved first and last residue. A D gene is named only where the DNA matches it firmly. Expanded clones are given a class, and other clones once, few, many or no size at all.

clone size,V gene,D gene,J gene,CDR3 DNA,CDR3 protein
many,TRBV2,TRBD2,TRBJ2-7,TGTGCCAGCGTGGGTCTTTGGGGACTAGCGGACTCCTACGAGCAGTACTTC,CASVGLWGLADSYEQYF
many,TRBV30,TRBD1,TRBJ1-3,TGTGCCTGGAGAGGGGGCCCGGGAAACACCATATATTTT,CAWRGGPGNTIYF
NA,TRBV21-1,NA,TRBJ1-4,TGTGCCCGACGTGGGGTAGCGCCCCTTAATGAAAAACTGTTTTTT,CARRGVAPLNEKLFF
few,TRBV9,NA,TRBJ1-1,TGTGCCAGCAGCGTAGAAGGCGGGCCTGAAGCTTTCTTT,CASSVEGGPEAFF
few,TRBV27,TRBD2,TRBJ2-1,TGTGCCAGCAGTTCACCGGGACTAGCGGGGGGGCCTGAGTTCTTC,CASSSPGLAGGPEFF
few,TRBV28,TRBD1,TRBJ2-7,TGTGCCAGCAGCACGGCGACCGGGACAGTGGACCCCTACGAGCAGTACTTC,CASSTATGTVDPYEQYF
few,TRBV13,TRBD2,TRBJ2-3,TGTGCCAGCAGACCGGAAACGGGGGGTGTAGGCACAGATACGCAGTATTTT,CASRPETGGVGTDTQYF
many,TRBV6-1,TRBD2,TRBJ2-3,TGTGCCAGCAGTGTACTAGCGGGGGGGTACACAGATACGCAGTATTTT,CASSVLAGGYTDTQYF
NA,TRBV7-9,NA,TRBJ2-2,TGTGCCAGCAGCTTATCTACCACCGGGGAGCTGTTTTTT,CASSLSTTGELFF
few,TRBV6-5,NA,TRBJ2-3,TGTGCCAGCAGTTACTCGAGGGATCCAGATACGCAGTATTTT,CASSYSRDPDTQYF
NA,TRBV28,NA,TRBJ1-2,TGTGCCAGCAGTTTCGGACAGAACTATGGCTACACCTTC,CASSFGQNYGYTF
many,TRBV15,NA,TRBJ2-1,TGTGCCACCAGCAGGGAGGGCGGGCCTCACAATGAGCAGTTCTTC,CATSREGGPHNEQFF
few,TRBV7-6,NA,TRBJ2-7,TGTGCCAGCAGCTTAGACGCAGGAACCTACGAGCAGTACTTC,CASSLDAGTYEQYF
NA,TRBV7-2,NA,TRBJ2-7,TGTGCCAGCAGCTTTCTCTCAGGGATTCCCTACGAGCAGTACTTC,CASSFLSGIPYEQYF
NA,TRBV9,NA,TRBJ1-1,TGTGCCAGCAGCGTACAGAACACTGAAGCTTTCTTT,CASSVQNTEAFF
few,TRBV6-5,TRBD1,TRBJ1-2,TGTGCCAGCAGGGAGACAGGGGAGGTCGGCTACACCTTC,CASRETGEVGYTF
many,TRBV5-4,TRBD1,TRBJ2-4,TGTGCCAGCAGCACTACAGGGGCCGAAAACATTCAGTACTTC,CASSTTGAENIQYF
NA,TRBV5-6,NA,TRBJ2-7,TGTGCCAGCAGCTCAACTCATAGCGGTTACGAGCAGTACTTC,CASSSTHSGYEQYF
few,TRBV27,TRBD2,TRBJ2-7,TGTGCCAGCAGCCAACAACTAGCGGGAGGCGACGAGCAGTACTTC,CASSQQLAGGDEQYF
NA,TRBV10-3,TRBD2,TRBJ2-6,TGTGCCATCAGTGAGAATCCCGGACTAGCGGGGGGGACCTCTGGGGCCAACGTCCTGACTTTC,CAISENPGLAGGTSGANVLTF
NA,TRBV19,NA,TRBJ1-2,TGTGCCAGTAGTATGGCAGGGGTAAGGGATGGCTACACCTTC,CASSMAGVRDGYTF
NA,TRBV29-1,NA,TRBJ2-7,TGCAGCGTTGCCCGACATCCCGACGGCCCCCTTTTAGGCGAGCAGTACTTC,CSVARHPDGPLLGEQYF
many,TRBV27,NA,TRBJ1-2,TGTGCCAGCAGTCCCACACAGGTTACTTATGGCTACACCTTC,CASSPTQVTYGYTF